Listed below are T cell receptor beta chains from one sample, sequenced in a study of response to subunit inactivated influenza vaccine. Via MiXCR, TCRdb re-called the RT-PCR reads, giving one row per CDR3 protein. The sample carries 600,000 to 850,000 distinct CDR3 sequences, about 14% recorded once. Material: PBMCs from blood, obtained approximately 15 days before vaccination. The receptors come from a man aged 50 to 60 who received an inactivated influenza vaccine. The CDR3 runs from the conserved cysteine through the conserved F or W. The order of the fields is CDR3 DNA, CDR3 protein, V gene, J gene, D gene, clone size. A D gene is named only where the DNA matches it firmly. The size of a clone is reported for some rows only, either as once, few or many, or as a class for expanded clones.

CDR3 DNA: TGTGCCAGCGCCTCCGGGACAGGGAGTTCACCCCTCCACTTT; CDR3 protein: CASASGTGSSPLHF; V gene: TRBV6-2/TRBV6-3; J gene: TRBJ1-6; D gene: TRBD1; clone size: NA
CDR3 DNA: TGTGCCAGCAGCCCTGGACTAGCCCGCGAGCAGTACTTC; CDR3 protein: CASSPGLAREQYF; V gene: TRBV11-2; J gene: TRBJ2-7; D gene: TRBD2; clone size: many
CDR3 DNA: TGCAGTGCTCCGCGGGGGGGCTGGGAGACCCAGTACTTC; CDR3 protein: CSAPRGGWETQYF; V gene: TRBV20-1; J gene: TRBJ2-5; D gene: TRBD2; clone size: NA
CDR3 DNA: TGCACCCCTGTCCCGGGACTAGCGGGAGATGGCTTTTATGAGCAGTTCTTC; CDR3 protein: CTPVPGLAGDGFYEQFF; V gene: TRBV20-1; J gene: TRBJ2-1; D gene: TRBD2; clone size: few
CDR3 DNA: TGTGCCAGCAGCGTAGCGGGAGACTGGGACGAGCAGTACTTC; CDR3 protein: CASSVAGDWDEQYF; V gene: TRBV9; J gene: TRBJ2-7; D gene: NA; clone size: NA
CDR3 DNA: TGCAGCGTGCGGGACGCTTTAGTGGGGGAGCTGTTTTTT; CDR3 protein: CSVRDALVGELFF; V gene: TRBV29-1; J gene: TRBJ2-2; D gene: NA; clone size: NA
CDR3 DNA: TGTGCCAGCAGCCCCCATGGCGGGGAAGAGCAGTACTTC; CDR3 protein: CASSPHGGEEQYF; V gene: TRBV9; J gene: TRBJ2-7; D gene: NA; clone size: many
CDR3 DNA: TGTGCCAGCAGTCGAGCGAACACCGGGGAGCTGTTTTTT; CDR3 protein: CASSRANTGELFF; V gene: TRBV7-2; J gene: TRBJ2-2; D gene: NA; clone size: many
CDR3 DNA: TGTGCCAGCAGCTCCGCTCTTAGGGGGGATATAAATTCACCCCTCCACTTT; CDR3 protein: CASSSALRGDINSPLHF; V gene: TRBV7-9; J gene: TRBJ1-6; D gene: NA; clone size: few
CDR3 DNA: TGTGCCAGCAGCCGTGACAGCTACGAGCAGTACTTC; CDR3 protein: CASSRDSYEQYF; V gene: TRBV5-1; J gene: TRBJ2-7; D gene: NA; clone size: many
CDR3 DNA: TGTGCCAGCAGTCCCTGGAATAGCGGCACCGGGGAGCTGTTTTTT; CDR3 protein: CASSPWNSGTGELFF; V gene: TRBV27; J gene: TRBJ2-2; D gene: NA; clone size: few
CDR3 DNA: TGTGCCAGCAGACCGGGACAGAACACCGGGGAGCTGTTTTTT; CDR3 protein: CASRPGQNTGELFF; V gene: TRBV6-2/TRBV6-3; J gene: TRBJ2-2; D gene: NA; clone size: many
CDR3 DNA: TGTGCCAGCAGCTTAAGGGGGAGCGAGCAGTACTTC; CDR3 protein: CASSLRGSEQYF; V gene: TRBV7-2; J gene: TRBJ2-7; D gene: NA; clone size: few
CDR3 DNA: TGTGCCAGCAGCCACCTCTACCGGTCCCTCTACGAGCAGTACTTC; CDR3 protein: CASSHLYRSLYEQYF; V gene: TRBV14; J gene: TRBJ2-7; D gene: NA; clone size: NA
CDR3 DNA: TGTGCCAGCAGCCCCCGGGGGTCGAGGTCCACCGGGGAGCTGTTTTTT; CDR3 protein: CASSPRGSRSTGELFF; V gene: TRBV7-9; J gene: TRBJ2-2; D gene: NA; clone size: NA
CDR3 DNA: TGCAGTGCTTGGGCGGGGGCTAGCACAGATACGCAGTATTTT; CDR3 protein: CSAWAGASTDTQYF; V gene: TRBV20-1; J gene: TRBJ2-3; D gene: NA; clone size: many
CDR3 DNA: TGTGCCAGCAGTTATGTATTTCTCAACACAGATACGCAGTATTTT; CDR3 protein: CASSYVFLNTDTQYF; V gene: TRBV6-2/TRBV6-3; J gene: TRBJ2-3; D gene: NA; clone size: NA
CDR3 DNA: TGCGCCAGCAGCACTGGACTAGCGGTTTCGTTCTTC; CDR3 protein: CASSTGLAVSFF; V gene: TRBV5-1; J gene: TRBJ2-1; D gene: TRBD2; clone size: few
CDR3 DNA: TGTGCCAGCAGCCAGGTTTTTGGGTCCGGGGAGCTGTTTTTT; CDR3 protein: CASSQVFGSGELFF; V gene: TRBV14; J gene: TRBJ2-2; D gene: NA; clone size: few
CDR3 DNA: TGTGCCAGCAGCCTAGAGACCGGTTCGGGGGAGACCCAGTACTTC; CDR3 protein: CASSLETGSGETQYF; V gene: TRBV5-8; J gene: TRBJ2-5; D gene: NA; clone size: NA
CDR3 DNA: TGTGCCAGCAGTTACAGGCTAGCGGGGGCCTACGAGCAGTACTTC; CDR3 protein: CASSYRLAGAYEQYF; V gene: TRBV6-2/TRBV6-3; J gene: TRBJ2-7; D gene: TRBD2; clone size: NA
CDR3 DNA: TGTGCCAGCAGCCGGTTACTAGCGGGGGGGCCGGATACGCAGTATTTT; CDR3 protein: CASSRLLAGGPDTQYF; V gene: TRBV28; J gene: TRBJ2-3; D gene: TRBD2; clone size: NA
CDR3 DNA: TGCAGTGCTGCTAGCGGGAACGGAGAGACCCAGTACTTC; CDR3 protein: CSAASGNGETQYF; V gene: TRBV20-1; J gene: TRBJ2-5; D gene: TRBD2; clone size: NA
CDR3 DNA: TGTGCCAGCAGCTCTTCAGCTCTCGAGCAGTACTTC; CDR3 protein: CASSSSALEQYF; V gene: TRBV7-9; J gene: TRBJ2-7; D gene: NA; clone size: many
CDR3 DNA: TGTGCCAGCAGTTCCCTAGGGACTAGCGGGAAAATAGATACGCAGTATTTT; CDR3 protein: CASSSLGTSGKIDTQYF; V gene: TRBV27; J gene: TRBJ2-3; D gene: TRBD2; clone size: NA
CDR3 DNA: TGTGCCAGCAGCTTAGTTGGGCGGCAGGCAGCCTACGAGCAGTACTTC; CDR3 protein: CASSLVGRQAAYEQYF; V gene: TRBV7-8; J gene: TRBJ2-7; D gene: NA; clone size: NA
CDR3 DNA: TGTGCCAGCAGCTTGTGGGGAGGGGTAACAGATACGCAGTATTTT; CDR3 protein: CASSLWGGVTDTQYF; V gene: TRBV11-2; J gene: TRBJ2-3; D gene: TRBD2; clone size: few
CDR3 DNA: TGCAGCGTAGTAGCGGGAGACGGTGGGTACGAGCAGTACTTC; CDR3 protein: CSVVAGDGGYEQYF; V gene: TRBV20-1; J gene: TRBJ2-7; D gene: TRBD2; clone size: NA
CDR3 DNA: TGTGCCAGCAGCGTAGACGGGGGGCTCTATGGCTACACCTTC; CDR3 protein: CASSVDGGLYGYTF; V gene: TRBV9; J gene: TRBJ1-2; D gene: NA; clone size: NA
CDR3 DNA: TGTGCCAGCGCGAGGGAGACCCAGTACTTC; CDR3 protein: CASARETQYF; V gene: TRBV11-1; J gene: TRBJ2-5; D gene: NA; clone size: NA
CDR3 DNA: TGCAGTGCTAGAGGACGCCAGGGGAATAATGGCTACACCTTC; CDR3 protein: CSARGRQGNNGYTF; V gene: TRBV20-1; J gene: TRBJ1-2; D gene: NA; clone size: few
CDR3 DNA: TGTGCCAGCAGCGGAACCCCGGAAGGTAGTGATGAGCAGTTCTTC; CDR3 protein: CASSGTPEGSDEQFF; V gene: TRBV7-3; J gene: TRBJ2-1; D gene: NA; clone size: NA
CDR3 DNA: TGTGCCAGCAGCTTCCGGACCCTCAATAATTCACCCCTCCACTTT; CDR3 protein: CASSFRTLNNSPLHF; V gene: TRBV5-6; J gene: TRBJ1-6; D gene: NA; clone size: NA
CDR3 DNA: TGCGCCAGCAGAGGGACAGGGGCCGCTAACACTGAAGCTTTCTTT; CDR3 protein: CASRGTGAANTEAFF; V gene: TRBV5-1; J gene: TRBJ1-1; D gene: TRBD1; clone size: NA
CDR3 DNA: TGTGCCAGCAGCTACGGTCGAATAGCGGGATTGTCTGGGACCCAGTACTTC; CDR3 protein: CASSYGRIAGLSGTQYF; V gene: TRBV7-8; J gene: TRBJ2-5; D gene: TRBD2; clone size: NA
CDR3 DNA: TGTGCCATCAGTGTGTCGGCAGATACGCAGTATTTT; CDR3 protein: CAISVSADTQYF; V gene: TRBV10-3; J gene: TRBJ2-3; D gene: NA; clone size: NA
CDR3 DNA: TGTGCCATAAAAGGACAGGGACGGTTGGAGACCCAGTACTTC; CDR3 protein: CAIKGQGRLETQYF; V gene: TRBV10-3; J gene: TRBJ2-5; D gene: TRBD1; clone size: few
CDR3 DNA: TGTGCCACCAAACCGGGACCTGGAAACACCATATATTTT; CDR3 protein: CATKPGPGNTIYF; V gene: TRBV15; J gene: TRBJ1-3; D gene: NA; clone size: few
CDR3 DNA: TGTGCCAGCAGTGTTAGCGGGGGGAACACCGGGGAGCTGTTTTTT; CDR3 protein: CASSVSGGNTGELFF; V gene: TRBV6-1; J gene: TRBJ2-2; D gene: TRBD2; clone size: NA
CDR3 DNA: TGTGCCAGCAGCCATGGGGACAGGGACTACAATGAGCAGTTCTTC; CDR3 protein: CASSHGDRDYNEQFF; V gene: TRBV7-2; J gene: TRBJ2-1; D gene: TRBD1; clone size: NA
CDR3 DNA: TGCGCCAGCAGCCAAACCGACGGATACACAGATACGCAGTATTTT; CDR3 protein: CASSQTDGYTDTQYF; V gene: TRBV4-1; J gene: TRBJ2-3; D gene: NA; clone size: few
CDR3 DNA: TGCAGTGCCGGGTCCTGGGCGGGCTCCTACGAGCAGTACTTC; CDR3 protein: CSAGSWAGSYEQYF; V gene: TRBV20-1; J gene: TRBJ2-7; D gene: NA; clone size: many
CDR3 DNA: TGTGCCAGCAGTTTATCGCAGGGGACAACTAATGAAAAACTGTTTTTT; CDR3 protein: CASSLSQGTTNEKLFF; V gene: TRBV27; J gene: TRBJ1-4; D gene: NA; clone size: NA
CDR3 DNA: TGTGCCAGCAGTTACTCGTGGGGGGCGAGGCAGTACTTC; CDR3 protein: CASSYSWGARQYF; V gene: TRBV6-5; J gene: TRBJ2-7; D gene: NA; clone size: NA
CDR3 DNA: TGTGCCAGCAGCTTCCCCCCGTCCGCGATAAACACAGATACGCAGTATTTT; CDR3 protein: CASSFPPSAINTDTQYF; V gene: TRBV7-9; J gene: TRBJ2-3; D gene: NA; clone size: NA
CDR3 DNA: TGTGCCAGCAGTGCGCTAGCGGCAGGTCAAGAGACCCAGTACTTC; CDR3 protein: CASSALAAGQETQYF; V gene: TRBV2; J gene: TRBJ2-5; D gene: TRBD2; clone size: NA
CDR3 DNA: TGTGCCAGCACCCAGGATAACTCTGCGTCACCCCTCCACTTT; CDR3 protein: CASTQDNSASPLHF; V gene: TRBV6-2/TRBV6-3; J gene: TRBJ1-6; D gene: NA; clone size: few
CDR3 DNA: TGTGCCAGCACGGGCGGGAACACCGGGGAGCTGTTTTTT; CDR3 protein: CASTGGNTGELFF; V gene: TRBV2; J gene: TRBJ2-2; D gene: NA; clone size: few
CDR3 DNA: TGCAGCGTTGAATTGACAGGGGGCTACGAGCAGTACTTC; CDR3 protein: CSVELTGGYEQYF; V gene: TRBV29-1; J gene: TRBJ2-7; D gene: TRBD1; clone size: NA
CDR3 DNA: TGTGCCAGCAGCAGCGGGGCCCTCCAGGTCTATGAGCAGTTCTTC; CDR3 protein: CASSSGALQVYEQFF; V gene: TRBV11-1; J gene: TRBJ2-1; D gene: TRBD2; clone size: NA
CDR3 DNA: TGTGCCAGCAGCTTTACCGGGACTCCAGGCTACGAGCAGTACTTC; CDR3 protein: CASSFTGTPGYEQYF; V gene: TRBV5-5; J gene: TRBJ2-7; D gene: NA; clone size: NA
CDR3 DNA: TGTGCCAGCAGTTTATCTAGGTTAGCGGTTACCGTTAGCTCCTACAATGAGCAGTTCTTC; CDR3 protein: CASSLSRLAVTVSSYNEQFF; V gene: TRBV27; J gene: TRBJ2-1; D gene: NA; clone size: many
CDR3 DNA: TGTGCCAGCAGCTCGTCCCCCAGCCAAGAGACCCAGTACTTC; CDR3 protein: CASSSSPSQETQYF; V gene: TRBV7-6; J gene: TRBJ2-5; D gene: NA; clone size: NA
CDR3 DNA: TGTGCCAGCAGCTCCCTTCGGACGGATTCCTACGAGCAGTACTTC; CDR3 protein: CASSSLRTDSYEQYF; V gene: TRBV7-9; J gene: TRBJ2-7; D gene: NA; clone size: NA
CDR3 DNA: TGTGCCAGCAATCTAGCGGGGGCAACCTACGAGCAGTACTTC; CDR3 protein: CASNLAGATYEQYF; V gene: TRBV28; J gene: TRBJ2-7; D gene: TRBD2; clone size: NA
CDR3 DNA: TGTGCCAGCAGTGGAACAGGGTACACCGGGGAGCTGTTTTTT; CDR3 protein: CASSGTGYTGELFF; V gene: TRBV6-4; J gene: TRBJ2-2; D gene: NA; clone size: few